The 3 T cell receptor beta chains below all came from one sample that was sequenced in a study of beta chain features in type 1 diabetes. Study results and caveats: There was a moderate but significant shortening of TCRB CDR3s in all four CD4+ subsets of Type 1 diabetes patients.

Investigators reverse transcribed all isolated RNA, so they sequenced expressed TCRB transcripts. The method was immunoSEQ multiplex PCR; TCRdb's version includes in-frame clones alone and lacks a portion of them. The repertoire holds roughly 300,000 clones, with approximately 9.9% as singletons. These receptors are not linked to any known antigen. The source material was central memory CD4+ T cells from blood. These receptors all come from a man aged 30 to 39 with type 1 diabetes.

About this clone itself: The same CDR3 is also encoded by other DNA sequences in this sample. The rearrangement joins TRBV29-1 to TRBJ2-6; 7 bases align to TRBD1. The trim removed 5 bases at V and 2 bases at J, leaving 3 bases unmatched. Germline CDR1 reads SQVTM; CDR2 reads ANQGSEA. CDR3 size: 14 residues. CDR3 protein: CSVPTGAGANVLTF. For the CDR3, the DNA is TGCAGCGTTCCTACAGGGGCTGGGGCCAACGTCCTGACTTTC.

The J gene is TRBJ2-2, the V gene TRBV5-4; D is unclear. This CDR3 is built from 14 residues. The V end lost 0 bases, the J end lost 4 bases, and 7 bases lay between the germline ends. From germline, CDR1 is SGHNT and CDR2 YYREEE (reference sequence). The CDR3 loop is CASSLAHVTGELFF. CDR3 coding DNA: TGTGCCAGCAGCTTGGCCCACGTCACCGGGGAGCTGTTTTTT.

The J gene is TRBJ1-2, the V gene TRBV2; D not resolved. This CDR3 contains 11 residues. The germline gives CDR1 SNHLY, CDR2 FYNNEI. V was trimmed by 6 bases and J by 8 bases, leaving 10 bases between them. CDR3 residues: CASSLASGYTF. CDR3 bases: TGTGCCAGCAGCCTAGCGAGCGGCTACACCTTC.